The clone carrying this T cell receptor (beta chain) was counted between two and nine times. The antigen is undetermined. These data belong to a study of T cell repertoires in cytomegalovirus infection. As for the study in general: Public TCR beta signatures marked donors with CMV infection and the matching HLA. Study-wide findings and caveats: There were HLA-C-restricted CMV-specific TCR beta clonotypes dominating the ex vivo response.

Germline assignment: CDR1 MNHEY and CDR2 SMNVEV (reference sequence). CDR3 length equals 17 residues. V lost 0 bases and J 4 bases, leaving 18 bases between the germline ends. TCRdb re-called the reads with MiXCR, one entry per CDR3 protein. This table has about 770,000 distinct CDR3 sequences, almost 30% appearing once. The sequenced sample was cultured CD8+ T cells from PBMCs, obtained from culture after CMV antigen stimulation. This TCR derives from a human donor in good health (CMV status not recorded). Some clones in this sample may be carry-over from other donors' samples. The chain joins TRBV27 to TRBJ1-1; weak D call: TRBD1 (6 bases). The CDR3 protein is CASSLSGDIGRSTEAFF. In DNA, the CDR3 is TGTGCCAGCAGTTTATCGGGGGACATTGGACGTAGCACTGAAGCTTTCTTT.